The 5 T cell receptor beta chains below all came from one sample that was sequenced in a study of beta chain features in type 1 diabetes. Broader study findings: For Type 1 diabetes patients, all four CD4+ subsets carried TCRB CDR3s that were moderately but significantly shorter.

Antigen specificity for these receptors is unknown. The study reverse transcribed the entire isolated RNA, so it sequenced expressed TCRB transcripts. Profiled with immunoSEQ multiplex PCR; TCRdb holds only in-frame clones, not every one. The sample carries over 650,000 clones, around 15% recorded once. Sequenced material: naive CD4+ T cells from blood. The receptors shown here come from a man aged 18 to 29 with type 1 diabetes.

This clone was counted a few times. The chain uses TRBV30 and TRBJ2-3; TRBD1 is a possible D gene (5 bases). Germline CDR1 is GTSNPN and CDR2 is SVGIG (reference sequence). The V and J ends lost 2 bases and 0 bases respectively, with 9 bases between them. The CDR3 loop spans 14 amino acids. CDR3 sequence: CAWSWGRSTDTQYF. In DNA, the CDR3 is TGTGCCTGGAGTTGGGGCAGAAGCACAGATACGCAGTATTTT. Complete variable domain (other parts from reference TRBV30 and TRBJ2-3): SQTIHQWPATLVQPVGSPLSLECTVEGTSNPNLYWYRQAAGRGLQLLFYSVGIGQISSEVPQNLSASRPQDRQFILSSKKLLLSDSGFYLCAWSWGRSTDTQYFGPGTRLTVL.

This clone was seen only a few times. The chain uses TRBV7-2 and TRBJ2-5, with D perhaps being TRBD1 or TRBD2 (5 bases each). This CDR3 has 14 amino acids. V gave up 5 bases and J gave up 4 bases, with 14 bases separating them. Germline lookup yields CDR1 SGHTA and CDR2 FQGNSA. CDR3 sequence (DNA): TGTGCCAGCAGCCCCGATTGGGGGAGAGAGACCCAGTACTTC. As protein: CASSPDWGRETQYF.

V gene TRBV7-9 combines with J gene TRBJ1-1, with 7 bases lining up with TRBD1. The germline CDR1 and CDR2 sequences are SEHNR and FQNEAQ (reference sequence). J lost 1 base, V lost 5 bases, and 10 bases had no gene match. CDR3 length equals 16 residues. The CDR3 DNA reads TGTGCCAGCAGCCAAGGAGGGGGCCGGGGGAACACTGAAGCTTTCTTT. It translates to CASSQGGGRGNTEAFF.

The chain joins TRBV5-4 to TRBJ2-7, with TRBD2 matching 9 bases. This CDR3 has 15 residues. Looked up from germline, CDR1 is SGHNT and CDR2 is YYREEE (reference sequence). V was clipped by 4 bases and J by 5 bases; unmatched bases: 10. CDR3 sequence (DNA): TGTGCCAGCAGCGACCCTCGCGGGAGGGCACACGAGCAGTACTTC. This codes for CASSDPRGRAHEQYF. Full variable domain (missing parts from reference TRBV5-4 and TRBJ2-7): ETGVTQSPTHLIKTRGQQVTLRCSSQSGHNTVSWYQQALGQGPQFIFQYYREEENGRGNFPPRFSGLQFPNYSSELNVNALELDDSALYLCASSDPRGRAHEQYFGPGTRLTVT.

In its sample, this clone was seen a few times. The rearrangement joins TRBV29-1 to TRBJ2-1, with unresolved D. V shed 5 bases and J shed 5 bases, with 7 bases lying between them. The germline gives CDR1 SQVTM, CDR2 ANQGSEA. This CDR3 is built from 11 residues. For the CDR3, the DNA is TGCAGCGTTAGTCGCCACAATGAGCAGTTCTTC. Translation: CSVSRHNEQFF.